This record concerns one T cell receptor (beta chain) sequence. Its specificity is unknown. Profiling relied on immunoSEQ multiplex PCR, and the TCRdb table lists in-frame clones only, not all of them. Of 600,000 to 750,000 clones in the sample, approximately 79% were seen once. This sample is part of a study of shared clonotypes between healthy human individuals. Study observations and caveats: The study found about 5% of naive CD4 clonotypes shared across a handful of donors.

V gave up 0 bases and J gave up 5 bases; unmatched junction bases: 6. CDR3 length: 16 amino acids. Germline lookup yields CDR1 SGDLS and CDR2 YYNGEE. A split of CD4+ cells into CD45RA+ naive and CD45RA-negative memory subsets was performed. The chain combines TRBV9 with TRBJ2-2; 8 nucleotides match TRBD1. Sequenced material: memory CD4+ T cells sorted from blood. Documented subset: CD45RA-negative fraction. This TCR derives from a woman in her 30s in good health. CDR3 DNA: TGTGCCAGCAGCGTAGCGGCAGGGGGCTATACCGGGGAGCTGTTTTTT. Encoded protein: CASSVAAGGYTGELFF.